Listed below are T cell receptor beta chains from one sample, sequenced in a study of neoadjuvant nivolumab and ipilimumab in lung cancer. Here immunoSEQ multiplex PCR was the method, and the copy in TCRdb shows in-frame clones only, minus some. The table records around 20,000 clones, approximately 73% of them present only once. The sequenced sample was tumor tissue, obtained after neoadjuvant nivolumab, alone or with ipilimumab, at or shortly before surgery. The receptor source for this set is an adult with non-small cell lung cancer. Both conserved end residues are part of each CDR3. A D gene is named only where the DNA matches it firmly. Clone size is shown for a subset of rows, as once, few, many or a class of expanded clone.

clone_size: .; j_call: TRBJ1-5; d_call: TRBD1; v_call: TRBV18; cdr3_nt: TGTGCCAGCTCGCAACAGGGGGCTGATCGTCCCCAGCATTTT; cdr3_aa: CASSQQGADRPQHF
clone_size: .; j_call: TRBJ1-1; d_call: .; v_call: TRBV30; cdr3_nt: TGTGCCTGGAGTGTACGGTTCGGTGAAGCTTTCTTT; cdr3_aa: CAWSVRFGEAFF
clone_size: .; j_call: TRBJ2-7; d_call: .; v_call: TRBV30; cdr3_nt: TGTGCCTGGAGTGAAGTCAGGGGTTTGGACGAGCAGTACTTC; cdr3_aa: CAWSEVRGLDEQYF
clone_size: .; j_call: TRBJ2-7; d_call: TRBD2; v_call: TRBV6-1; cdr3_nt: TGTGCCAGCATCCTGACTAGCGGGTCCTACGAGCAGTACTTC; cdr3_aa: CASILTSGSYEQYF
clone_size: .; j_call: TRBJ2-1; d_call: TRBD2; v_call: TRBV2; cdr3_nt: TGTGCCAGCAGGCGGGAGCTCGAAGATGAGCAGTTCTTC; cdr3_aa: CASRRELEDEQFF
clone_size: once; j_call: TRBJ2-7; d_call: .; v_call: TRBV7-2; cdr3_nt: TGTGCCAGCAGACAAGACGGGTACGAGCAGTACTTC; cdr3_aa: CASRQDGYEQYF
clone_size: .; j_call: TRBJ1-2; d_call: .; v_call: TRBV7-2; cdr3_nt: TGTGCCAGCAGCTCCGACAGGAGGAGTTATGGCTACACCTTC; cdr3_aa: CASSSDRRSYGYTF
clone_size: .; j_call: TRBJ1-1; d_call: .; v_call: TRBV5-1; cdr3_nt: TGCGCCAGCAGCTTCACCAGGGGAAACACTGAAGCTTTCTTT; cdr3_aa: CASSFTRGNTEAFF
clone_size: .; j_call: TRBJ2-5; d_call: TRBD2; v_call: TRBV9; cdr3_nt: TGTGCCAGCAGCGTCGGGGACTATCAGTACCAAGAGACCCAGTACTTC; cdr3_aa: CASSVGDYQYQETQYF
clone_size: few; j_call: TRBJ2-3; d_call: TRBD1; v_call: TRBV9; cdr3_nt: TGTGCCAGCAGCGAGGACAGGAGCACAGATACGCAGTATTTT; cdr3_aa: CASSEDRSTDTQYF
clone_size: .; j_call: TRBJ1-2; d_call: .; v_call: TRBV29-1; cdr3_nt: TGCAGCGTTCAGATAACTAACTATGGCTACACCTTC; cdr3_aa: CSVQITNYGYTF
clone_size: .; j_call: TRBJ2-7; d_call: TRBD1; v_call: TRBV20-1; cdr3_nt: TGCAGTGCTAGTGGGACAGTAGTGCGGTACTTC; cdr3_aa: CSASGTVVRYF
clone_size: few; j_call: TRBJ1-1; d_call: .; v_call: TRBV4-1; cdr3_nt: TGCGCCAGCAGCCAAGACAGGGTGAACACTGAAGCTTTCTTT; cdr3_aa: CASSQDRVNTEAFF
clone_size: .; j_call: TRBJ2-1; d_call: .; v_call: TRBV9; cdr3_nt: TGTGCCAGCAGCGTAAACCAGCGCGTAAGCTCCTACAATGAGCAGTTCTTC; cdr3_aa: CASSVNQRVSSYNEQFF
clone_size: .; j_call: TRBJ1-1; d_call: .; v_call: TRBV5-8; cdr3_nt: TGTGCCAGCAGCTTGGTAGGGATGGCCACTGAAGCTTTCTTT; cdr3_aa: CASSLVGMATEAFF
clone_size: .; j_call: TRBJ2-2; d_call: .; v_call: TRBV11-2; cdr3_nt: TGTGCCAGCTCATCAAGGGCAGGGCAAAGCACCGGGGAGCTGTTTTTT; cdr3_aa: CASSSRAGQSTGELFF
clone_size: .; j_call: TRBJ2-2; d_call: .; v_call: TRBV14; cdr3_nt: TGTGCCAGCAGCCAAGACTCTCACACCGGGGAGCTGTTTTTT; cdr3_aa: CASSQDSHTGELFF
clone_size: .; j_call: TRBJ2-1; d_call: TRBD1; v_call: TRBV18; cdr3_nt: TGTGCCAGCTCACCATCCCGGGGGACAGGGCAGGGCAATGAGCAGTTCTTC; cdr3_aa: CASSPSRGTGQGNEQFF
clone_size: .; j_call: TRBJ2-3; d_call: .; v_call: TRBV27; cdr3_nt: TGTGCCAGCAGTTTCTCCGGCGCGGATACGCAGTATTTT; cdr3_aa: CASSFSGADTQYF
clone_size: .; j_call: TRBJ2-1; d_call: TRBD2; v_call: TRBV30; cdr3_nt: TGTGCCTGGAGTGTAGGCCTAGCGGCATACAATGAGCAGTTCTTC; cdr3_aa: CAWSVGLAAYNEQFF
clone_size: .; j_call: TRBJ2-7; d_call: TRBD2; v_call: TRBV7-2; cdr3_nt: TGTGCCAGCAGCTTAGCGTTTAACGGGAGGGCCGAGGCCGAGCAGTACTTC; cdr3_aa: CASSLAFNGRAEAEQYF
clone_size: .; j_call: TRBJ1-5; d_call: .; v_call: TRBV18; cdr3_nt: TGTGCCAGCTCACTAGAGCGAAGTCAGCCCCAGCATTTT; cdr3_aa: CASSLERSQPQHF
clone_size: .; j_call: TRBJ2-1; d_call: .; v_call: TRBV10-3; cdr3_nt: TGTGCCATCAGTGAGTCGATTAGGCCCAACAATGAGCAGTTCTTC; cdr3_aa: CAISESIRPNNEQFF
clone_size: .; j_call: TRBJ1-1; d_call: .; v_call: TRBV27; cdr3_nt: TGTGCCAGCAGCTCGGATCCGGGACTGGGCACTGAAGCTTTCTTT; cdr3_aa: CASSSDPGLGTEAFF
clone_size: .; j_call: TRBJ1-4; d_call: .; v_call: TRBV15; cdr3_nt: TGTGCCACCAGCAGAGATCGTGGGGGGTCGGGAACTAATGAAAAACTGTTTTTT; cdr3_aa: CATSRDRGGSGTNEKLFF
clone_size: .; j_call: TRBJ2-7; d_call: .; v_call: TRBV15; cdr3_nt: TGTGCCACCAGCAGAGATGCAGGCAACGAGCAGTACTTC; cdr3_aa: CATSRDAGNEQYF
clone_size: .; j_call: TRBJ2-5; d_call: TRBD1; v_call: TRBV11-2; cdr3_nt: TGTGCCAGCAGCCCAGGACAGGGTCGCCAAGAGACCCAGTACTTC; cdr3_aa: CASSPGQGRQETQYF
clone_size: .; j_call: TRBJ2-5; d_call: .; v_call: TRBV5-1; cdr3_nt: TGCGCCAGCAGCTTGGCCATTCGGGAGACCCAGTACTTC; cdr3_aa: CASSLAIRETQYF
clone_size: .; j_call: TRBJ1-1; d_call: TRBD1; v_call: TRBV6-6; cdr3_nt: TGTGCCAGCATCCCAACAGGGGTTAGCACTGAAGCTTTCTTT; cdr3_aa: CASIPTGVSTEAFF
clone_size: once; j_call: TRBJ2-1; d_call: TRBD2; v_call: TRBV15; cdr3_nt: TGTGCCACCAGCAGAGTACTAGCGGGAGGCTATGAGCAGTTCTTC; cdr3_aa: CATSRVLAGGYEQFF
clone_size: .; j_call: TRBJ2-7; d_call: TRBD2; v_call: TRBV18; cdr3_nt: TGTGCCAGCTCACCAATCACTAGCGGGAGGACTGGCCACGAGCAGTACTTC; cdr3_aa: CASSPITSGRTGHEQYF
clone_size: .; j_call: TRBJ2-5; d_call: .; v_call: TRBV7-4; cdr3_nt: TGTGCCAGCAGCTTATGGCAGGGGGAGACCCAGTACTTC; cdr3_aa: CASSLWQGETQYF
clone_size: .; j_call: TRBJ1-5; d_call: .; v_call: TRBV7-2; cdr3_nt: TGTGCCAGCAGCCCCTCGGTGACTCAGCCCCAGCATTTT; cdr3_aa: CASSPSVTQPQHF
clone_size: few; j_call: TRBJ2-3; d_call: .; v_call: TRBV28; cdr3_nt: TGTGCCAGCAGTTTATTGGCTCGGACTACCACAGATACGCAGTATTTT; cdr3_aa: CASSLLARTTTDTQYF
clone_size: .; j_call: TRBJ1-5; d_call: .; v_call: TRBV6-6; cdr3_nt: TGTGCCAGCGGGGCCCAATACAATCAGCCCCAGCATTTT; cdr3_aa: CASGAQYNQPQHF
clone_size: .; j_call: TRBJ2-3; d_call: TRBD2; v_call: TRBV6-5; cdr3_nt: TGTGCCAGCAGCCCCGGGACTAGTCGAGATACGCAGTATTTT; cdr3_aa: CASSPGTSRDTQYF
clone_size: once; j_call: TRBJ1-2; d_call: .; v_call: TRBV2; cdr3_nt: TGTGCCAGCAGTCTTACAGGGATGGGGTTAGAAACCTTC; cdr3_aa: CASSLTGMGLETF
clone_size: .; j_call: TRBJ2-3; d_call: .; v_call: TRBV6-5; cdr3_nt: TGTGCCAGCAGTTTGGGGTCCGCACGTATGGATACGCAGTATTTT; cdr3_aa: CASSLGSARMDTQYF
clone_size: .; j_call: TRBJ1-5; d_call: .; v_call: TRBV28; cdr3_nt: TGTGCCAGCAGTTTTTCCTCGGCGGCGAGCAATCAGCCCCAGCATTTT; cdr3_aa: CASSFSSAASNQPQHF
clone_size: .; j_call: TRBJ2-3; d_call: .; v_call: TRBV11-2; cdr3_nt: TGTGCCAGCAGCTTAGAGATTAGGTGGGGAGATACGCAGTATTTT; cdr3_aa: CASSLEIRWGDTQYF
clone_size: .; j_call: TRBJ1-4; d_call: .; v_call: TRBV27; cdr3_nt: TGTGCCAGCAGTTTACCTACAAGGGCTCTTGAAAAACTGTTTTTT; cdr3_aa: CASSLPTRALEKLFF
clone_size: .; j_call: TRBJ2-3; d_call: TRBD2; v_call: TRBV18; cdr3_nt: TGTGCCAGCTCACTCAGCGGCGGGAGTTTTAGAGATACGCAGTATTTT; cdr3_aa: CASSLSGGSFRDTQYF
clone_size: .; j_call: TRBJ2-7; d_call: .; v_call: TRBV4-3; cdr3_nt: TGCGCCAGCAGCCAAGAATCCGCGCAACCTATCTACGAGCAGTACTTC; cdr3_aa: CASSQESAQPIYEQYF
clone_size: .; j_call: TRBJ2-3; d_call: TRBD1; v_call: TRBV4-3; cdr3_nt: TGCGCCAGCAGCCAAGCCTTGACAGGGTACAGCACAGATACGCAGTATTTT; cdr3_aa: CASSQALTGYSTDTQYF
clone_size: once; j_call: TRBJ2-3; d_call: .; v_call: TRBV30; cdr3_nt: TGTGCCTGGAGTACGTTCGGGGGGCAGGCAGATACGCAGTATTTT; cdr3_aa: CAWSTFGGQADTQYF
clone_size: .; j_call: TRBJ1-1; d_call: TRBD1; v_call: TRBV19; cdr3_nt: TGTGCCAGTAGGGGCAAACAGGGGGCGCGACCTGAAGCTTTCTTT; cdr3_aa: CASRGKQGARPEAFF
clone_size: .; j_call: TRBJ2-7; d_call: TRBD2; v_call: TRBV29-1; cdr3_nt: TGCAGCGTTGAAATGGGAGGGAACGACTACGAGCAGTACTTC; cdr3_aa: CSVEMGGNDYEQYF
clone_size: .; j_call: TRBJ2-3; d_call: TRBD2; v_call: TRBV5-4; cdr3_nt: TGTGCCAGCAGCCGGATAGCGGGAGCTCCAGATACGCAGTATTTT; cdr3_aa: CASSRIAGAPDTQYF
clone_size: .; j_call: TRBJ2-7; d_call: TRBD2; v_call: TRBV14; cdr3_nt: TGTGCCAGCAGCCAAGGTGTTCTACGGGGGGGGACCTACGAGCAGTACTTC; cdr3_aa: CASSQGVLRGGTYEQYF
clone_size: .; j_call: TRBJ1-1; d_call: .; v_call: TRBV11-1; cdr3_nt: TGTGCCAGCAGCCAAGGGTATGGCACTGAAGCTTTCTTT; cdr3_aa: CASSQGYGTEAFF
clone_size: .; j_call: TRBJ1-3; d_call: .; v_call: TRBV25-1; cdr3_nt: TGTGCCAGCAGTGAATATGTCGGGGGGTCCATATATTTT; cdr3_aa: CASSEYVGGSIYF
clone_size: .; j_call: TRBJ2-7; d_call: TRBD2; v_call: TRBV7-2; cdr3_nt: TGTGCCAGCAGCCTCCGGGAGGGCCGAATCGAGCAGTACTTC; cdr3_aa: CASSLREGRIEQYF
clone_size: .; j_call: TRBJ2-1; d_call: .; v_call: TRBV19; cdr3_nt: TGTGCCAGTAGTCTTGGAAGCTCCTACAATGAGCAGTTCTTC; cdr3_aa: CASSLGSSYNEQFF
clone_size: .; j_call: TRBJ2-2; d_call: TRBD1; v_call: TRBV11-2; cdr3_nt: TGTGCCAGCAGCTCGAAGGGACAGGGGGCGGGTAGCGGGGAGCTGTTTTTT; cdr3_aa: CASSSKGQGAGSGELFF
clone_size: once; j_call: TRBJ2-2; d_call: .; v_call: TRBV19; cdr3_nt: TGTGCCAGTATAGGCGGGAAGAACACCGGGGAGCTGTTTTTT; cdr3_aa: CASIGGKNTGELFF
clone_size: .; j_call: TRBJ1-1; d_call: TRBD1; v_call: TRBV7-9; cdr3_nt: TGTGCCAGCAGCTTGGGACAGGGGATTATGAACACTGAAGCTTTCTTT; cdr3_aa: CASSLGQGIMNTEAFF
clone_size: .; j_call: TRBJ2-2; d_call: .; v_call: TRBV4-3; cdr3_nt: TGCGCCAGCAGCCCCCAAACGGGACACACCGGGGAGCTGTTTTTT; cdr3_aa: CASSPQTGHTGELFF
clone_size: .; j_call: TRBJ2-1; d_call: TRBD2; v_call: TRBV19; cdr3_nt: TGTGCCAGTAGTACCCCTAGCGGGAGGGGTAGTGAGCAGTTCTTC; cdr3_aa: CASSTPSGRGSEQFF
clone_size: .; j_call: TRBJ2-3; d_call: .; v_call: TRBV18; cdr3_nt: TGTGCCAGCTCACAGTTACAGGGCACAGATACGCAGTATTTT; cdr3_aa: CASSQLQGTDTQYF